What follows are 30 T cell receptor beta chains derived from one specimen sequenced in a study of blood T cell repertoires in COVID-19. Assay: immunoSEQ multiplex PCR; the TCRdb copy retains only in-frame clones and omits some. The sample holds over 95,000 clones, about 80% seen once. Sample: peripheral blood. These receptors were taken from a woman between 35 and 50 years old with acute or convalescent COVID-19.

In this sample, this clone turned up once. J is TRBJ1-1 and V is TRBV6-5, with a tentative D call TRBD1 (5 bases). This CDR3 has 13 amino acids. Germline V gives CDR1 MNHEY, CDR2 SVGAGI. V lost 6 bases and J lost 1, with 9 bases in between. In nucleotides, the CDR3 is TGTGCCAGCAGCAATACAGGGAACACTGAAGCTTTCTTT. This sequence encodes CASSNTGNTEAFF.

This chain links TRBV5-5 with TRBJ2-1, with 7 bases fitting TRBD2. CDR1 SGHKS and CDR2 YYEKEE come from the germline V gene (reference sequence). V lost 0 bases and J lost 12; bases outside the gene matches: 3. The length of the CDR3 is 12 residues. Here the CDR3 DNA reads TGTGCCAGCAGCTTGGCCAGGGAGGGGCAGTTCTTC. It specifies CASSLAREGQFF.

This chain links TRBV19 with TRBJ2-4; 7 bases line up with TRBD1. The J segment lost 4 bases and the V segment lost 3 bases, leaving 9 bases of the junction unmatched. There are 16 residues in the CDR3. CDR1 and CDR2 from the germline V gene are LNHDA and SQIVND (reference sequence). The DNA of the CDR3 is TGTGCCAGTAGTATGGCGGCCGACAGGGTAAAAAACATTCAGTACTTC. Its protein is CASSMAADRVKNIQYF.

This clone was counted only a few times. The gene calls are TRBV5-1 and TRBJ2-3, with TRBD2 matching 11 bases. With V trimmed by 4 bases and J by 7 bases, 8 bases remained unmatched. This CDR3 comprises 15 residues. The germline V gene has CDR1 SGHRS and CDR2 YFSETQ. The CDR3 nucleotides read TGCGCCAGCAGCAAAATAGCGGGGGGGCCGAATACGCAGTATTTT. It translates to CASSKIAGGPNTQYF.

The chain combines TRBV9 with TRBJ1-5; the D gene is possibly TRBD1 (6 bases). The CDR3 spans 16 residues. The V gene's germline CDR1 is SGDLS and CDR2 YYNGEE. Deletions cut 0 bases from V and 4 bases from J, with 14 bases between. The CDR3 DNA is TGTGCCAGCAGCGTAGCGGCCGGGGGGCGGAATCAGCCCCAGCATTTT. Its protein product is CASSVAAGGRNQPQHF. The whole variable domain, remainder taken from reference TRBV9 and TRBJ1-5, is DSGVTQTPKHLITATGQRVTLRCSPRSGDLSVYWYQQSLDQGLQFLIQYYNGEERAKGNILERFSAQQFPDLHSELNLSSLELGDSALYFCASSVAAGGRNQPQHFGDGTRLSIL.

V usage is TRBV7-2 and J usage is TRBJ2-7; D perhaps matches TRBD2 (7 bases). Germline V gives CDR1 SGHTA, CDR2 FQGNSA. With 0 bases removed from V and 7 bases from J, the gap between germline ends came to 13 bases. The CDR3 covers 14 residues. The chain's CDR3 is CASSLAGGPSEQYF. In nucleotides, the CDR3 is TGTGCCAGCAGCTTAGCGGGGGGGCCGAGTGAGCAGTACTTC.

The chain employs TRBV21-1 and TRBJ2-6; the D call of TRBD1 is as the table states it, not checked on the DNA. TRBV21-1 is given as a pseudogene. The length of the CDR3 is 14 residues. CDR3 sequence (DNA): TGTGCCAGCAAAGGGGGCTCTGGGGCCAACGTCCTGACTTTC. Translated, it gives CASKGGSGANVLTF.

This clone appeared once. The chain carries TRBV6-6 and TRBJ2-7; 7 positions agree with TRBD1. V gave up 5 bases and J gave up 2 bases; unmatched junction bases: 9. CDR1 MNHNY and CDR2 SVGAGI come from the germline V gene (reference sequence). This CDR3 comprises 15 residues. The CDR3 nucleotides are TGTGCCAGCAGTCCCCCCCGACAGGGCACCTACGAGCAGTACTTC. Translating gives CASSPPRQGTYEQYF.

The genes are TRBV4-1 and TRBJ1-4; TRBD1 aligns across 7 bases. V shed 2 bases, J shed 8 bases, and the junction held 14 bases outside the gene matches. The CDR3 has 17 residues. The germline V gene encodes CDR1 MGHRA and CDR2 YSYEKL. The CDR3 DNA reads TGCGCCAGCAGCCAACGATTAACCGGACAGGAAACCGAAAAACTGTTTTTT. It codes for CASSQRLTGQETEKLFF.

The CDR3 DNA reads as TGTGCCAGCAGTTACATCGGGGGGCTGGGTGAAAAACTGTTTTTT. Translated, it gives CASSYIGGLGEKLFF. The chain recombines TRBV6-2 or TRBV6-3 with TRBJ1-4; D perhaps matches TRBD1 (6 bases). Germline values: CDR1 MNHEY, CDR2 SVGEGT. The CDR3 spans 15 residues. The V gene lost 2 bases and the J gene lost 7 bases, with 14 bases spanning the gap.

CDR3 coding DNA: TGTGCCAGCAGCTTCGTGGGACAGGGGAGCGAAAAACTGTTTTTT. Protein: CASSFVGQGSEKLFF. The V call is TRBV5-5, the J call TRBJ1-4; TRBD1 matches at 10 bases. The CDR3 runs 15 residues. V was pared by 2 bases and J by 8 bases, with 6 bases of the junction left unmatched. In germline, CDR1 is SGHKS, CDR2 YYEKEE (reference sequence). Based on the CDR3 plus reference TRBV5-5 and TRBJ1-4, the full variable domain is DAGVTQSPTHLIKTRGQQVTLRCSPISGHKSVSWYQQVLGQGPQFIFQYYEKEERGRGNFPDRFSARQFPNYSSELNVNALLLGDSALYLCASSFVGQGSEKLFFGSGTQLSVL.

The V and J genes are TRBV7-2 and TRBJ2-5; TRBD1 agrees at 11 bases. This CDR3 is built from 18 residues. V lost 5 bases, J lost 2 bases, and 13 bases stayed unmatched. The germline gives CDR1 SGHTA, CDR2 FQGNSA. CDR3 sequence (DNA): TGTGCCAGCAGCCCCGCTCCGGGACAGGGGGTGCAACAAGAGACCCAGTACTTC. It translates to CASSPAPGQGVQQETQYF.

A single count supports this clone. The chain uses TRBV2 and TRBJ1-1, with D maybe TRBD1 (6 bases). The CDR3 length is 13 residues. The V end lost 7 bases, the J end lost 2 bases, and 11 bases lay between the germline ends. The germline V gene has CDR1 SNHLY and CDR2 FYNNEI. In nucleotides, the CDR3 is TGTGCCAGCAATTTGGACAGTAACACTGAAGCTTTCTTT. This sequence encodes CASNLDSNTEAFF.

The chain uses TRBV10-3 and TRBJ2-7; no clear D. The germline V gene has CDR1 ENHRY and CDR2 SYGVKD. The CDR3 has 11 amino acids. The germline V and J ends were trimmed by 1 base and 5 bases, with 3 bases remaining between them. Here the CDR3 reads CAISELNEQYF. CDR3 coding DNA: TGTGCCATCAGTGAGTTAAACGAGCAGTACTTC.

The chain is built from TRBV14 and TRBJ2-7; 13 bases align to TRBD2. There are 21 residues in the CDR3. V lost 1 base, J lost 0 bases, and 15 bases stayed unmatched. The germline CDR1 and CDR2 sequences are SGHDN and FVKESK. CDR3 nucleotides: TGTGCCAGCAGCCAAGGCAGGGGGCAGCGACTAGCGGGGGGTTTCTCCTACGAGCAGTACTTC. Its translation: CASSQGRGQRLAGGFSYEQYF.

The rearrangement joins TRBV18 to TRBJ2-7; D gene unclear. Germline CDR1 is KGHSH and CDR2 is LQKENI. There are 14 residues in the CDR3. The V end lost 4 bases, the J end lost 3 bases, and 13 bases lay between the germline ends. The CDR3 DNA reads TGTGCCAGCTCACGGGCAGGTGACCTCTACGAGCAGTACTTC. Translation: CASSRAGDLYEQYF. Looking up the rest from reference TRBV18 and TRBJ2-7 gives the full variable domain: NAGVMQNPRHLVRRRGQEARLRCSPMKGHSHVYWYRQLPEEGLKFMVYLQKENIIDESGMPKERFSAEFPKEGPSILRIQQVVRGDSAAYFCASSRAGDLYEQYFGPGTRLTVT.

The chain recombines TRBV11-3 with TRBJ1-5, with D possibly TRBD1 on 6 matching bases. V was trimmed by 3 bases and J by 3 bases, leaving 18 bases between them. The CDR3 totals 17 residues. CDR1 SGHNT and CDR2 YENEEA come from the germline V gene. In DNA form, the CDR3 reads TGTGCCAGCAGCTTGCCCCCTCAGAGGGGGACCAATCAGCCCCAGCATTTT. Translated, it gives CASSLPPQRGTNQPQHF.

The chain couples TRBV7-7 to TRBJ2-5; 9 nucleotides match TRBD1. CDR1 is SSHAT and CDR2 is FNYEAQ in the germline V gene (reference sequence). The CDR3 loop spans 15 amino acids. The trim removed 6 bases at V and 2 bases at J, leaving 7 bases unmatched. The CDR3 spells CASSFRQGVQETQYF. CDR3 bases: TGTGCCAGCAGTTTCAGACAGGGGGTACAAGAGACCCAGTACTTC.

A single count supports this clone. The CDR3 DNA follows: TGTGCCAGCAGCTTAGTACAGTCGGGGGGCACAGATACGCAGTATTTT. It is translated as CASSLVQSGGTDTQYF. The chain is built from TRBV11-1 and TRBJ2-3; TRBD2 is a possible D gene (6 bases). Trimming cost V 1 base and J 1 base, with 12 bases left between them. The CDR3 contains 16 residues. Looked up from germline, CDR1 is SGHAT and CDR2 is FQDESV (reference sequence).

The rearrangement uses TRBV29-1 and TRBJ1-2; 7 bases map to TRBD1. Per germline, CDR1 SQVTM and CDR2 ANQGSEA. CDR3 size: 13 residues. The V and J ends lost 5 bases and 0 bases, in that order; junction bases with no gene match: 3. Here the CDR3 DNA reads TGCAGCGTTCGGACAGGATCTAACTATGGCTACACCTTC. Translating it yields CSVRTGSNYGYTF.

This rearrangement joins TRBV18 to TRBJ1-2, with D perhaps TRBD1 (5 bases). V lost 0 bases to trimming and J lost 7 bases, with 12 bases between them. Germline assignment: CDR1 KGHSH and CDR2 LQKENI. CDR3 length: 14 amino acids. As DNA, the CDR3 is TGTGCCAGCTCACCACCTGGCAGGGAATCTGGCTACACCTTC. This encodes CASSPPGRESGYTF. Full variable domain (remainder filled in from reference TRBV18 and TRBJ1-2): NAGVMQNPRHLVRRRGQEARLRCSPMKGHSHVYWYRQLPEEGLKFMVYLQKENIIDESGMPKERFSAEFPKEGPSILRIQQVVRGDSAAYFCASSPPGRESGYTFGSGTRLTVV.

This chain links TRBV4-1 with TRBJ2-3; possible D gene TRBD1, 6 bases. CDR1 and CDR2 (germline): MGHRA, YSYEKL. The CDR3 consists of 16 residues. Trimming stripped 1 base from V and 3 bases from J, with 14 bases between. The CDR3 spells CASSQVGWTATDTQYF. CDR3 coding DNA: TGCGCCAGCAGCCAAGTGGGTTGGACAGCTACAGATACGCAGTATTTT.

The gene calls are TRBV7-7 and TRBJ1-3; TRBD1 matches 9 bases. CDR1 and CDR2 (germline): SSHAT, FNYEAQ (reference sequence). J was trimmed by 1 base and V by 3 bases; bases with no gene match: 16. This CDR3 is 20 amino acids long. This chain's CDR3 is CASSFPGDRERGGSGNTIYF. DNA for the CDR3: TGTGCCAGCAGCTTTCCCGGGGACAGGGAAAGGGGGGGATCTGGAAACACCATATATTTT.

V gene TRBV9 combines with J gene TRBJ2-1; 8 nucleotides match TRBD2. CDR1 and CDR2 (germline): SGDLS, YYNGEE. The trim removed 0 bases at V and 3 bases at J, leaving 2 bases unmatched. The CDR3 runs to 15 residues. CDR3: CASSVAGGRYNEQFF. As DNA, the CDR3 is TGTGCCAGCAGCGTAGCGGGGGGGCGCTACAATGAGCAGTTCTTC. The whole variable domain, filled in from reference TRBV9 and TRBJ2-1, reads DSGVTQTPKHLITATGQRVTLRCSPRSGDLSVYWYQQSLDQGLQFLIQYYNGEERAKGNILERFSAQQFPDLHSELNLSSLELGDSALYFCASSVAGGRYNEQFFGPGTRLTVL.

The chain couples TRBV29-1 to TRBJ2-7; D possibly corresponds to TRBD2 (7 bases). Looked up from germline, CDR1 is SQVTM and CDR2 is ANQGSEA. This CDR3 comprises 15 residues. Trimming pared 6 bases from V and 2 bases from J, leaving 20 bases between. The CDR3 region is CSVSGTREGTYEQYF. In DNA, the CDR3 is TGCAGCGTCTCCGGGACAAGGGAGGGAACCTACGAGCAGTACTTC.

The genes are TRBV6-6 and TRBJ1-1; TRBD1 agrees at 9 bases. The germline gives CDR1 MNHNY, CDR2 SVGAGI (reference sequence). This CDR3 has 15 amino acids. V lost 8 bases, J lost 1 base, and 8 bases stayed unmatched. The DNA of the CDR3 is TGTGCCAGCGCAAGGGGGGACAGGGCGAACACTGAAGCTTTCTTT. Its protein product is CASARGDRANTEAFF.

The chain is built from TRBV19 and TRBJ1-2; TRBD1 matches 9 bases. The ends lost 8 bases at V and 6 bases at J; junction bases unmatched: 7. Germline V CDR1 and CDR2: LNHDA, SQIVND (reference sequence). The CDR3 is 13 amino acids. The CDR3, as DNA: TGTGCCAGTTTTAGACAGGGGGTAGATGGCTACACCTTC. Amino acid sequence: CASFRQGVDGYTF.

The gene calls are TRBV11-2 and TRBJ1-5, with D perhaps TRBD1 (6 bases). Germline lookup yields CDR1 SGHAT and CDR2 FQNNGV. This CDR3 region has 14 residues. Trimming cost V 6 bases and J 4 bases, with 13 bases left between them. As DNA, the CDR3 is TGTGCCAGCAGTTCTAAACAGGGAAATCAGCCCCAGCATTTT. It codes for CASSSKQGNQPQHF.

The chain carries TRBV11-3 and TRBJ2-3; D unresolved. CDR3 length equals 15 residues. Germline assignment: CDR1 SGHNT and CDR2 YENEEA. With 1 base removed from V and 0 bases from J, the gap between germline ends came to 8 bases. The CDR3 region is CASSLGISSTDTQYF. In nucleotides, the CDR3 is TGTGCCAGCAGCTTAGGTATCTCTAGCACAGATACGCAGTATTTT.

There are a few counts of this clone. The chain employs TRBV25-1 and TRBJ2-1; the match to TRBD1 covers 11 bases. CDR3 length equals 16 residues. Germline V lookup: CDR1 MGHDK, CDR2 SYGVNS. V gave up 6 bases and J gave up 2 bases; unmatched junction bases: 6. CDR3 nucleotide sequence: TGTGCCAGCAGCCAGCAGGGACAGGGGGCCTACAATGAGCAGTTCTTC. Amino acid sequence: CASSQQGQGAYNEQFF.